This entry describes one TCR beta chain. This record belongs to a study of control samples from healthy donors and cancer patients. Measured with immunoSEQ multiplex PCR; TCRdb has only the in-frame clones, and not every one. This repertoire shows 200,000 to 250,000 clones, around 94% found once; its top ten account for over 1.2%. The sample comprised blood. The sequence was obtained from a man in his fifties or sixties in good health.

In DNA, the CDR3 is TGTGCCAGTAGTGGATCCCGGGACAGGGCCCTCCCGCCCCAGCATTTT. Its protein product is CASSGSRDRALPPQHF. V usage is TRBV19 and J usage is TRBJ1-5; 9 bases match TRBD1. The trim removed 5 bases at V and 9 bases at J, leaving 14 bases unmatched. The CDR3 has 16 amino acids. Germline V CDR1 and CDR2: LNHDA, SQIVND (reference sequence).